The 26 T cell receptor beta chains below were found in one sample sequenced in a study of T-cell memory formation after mild COVID-19. Using its own MiXCR run on the 5' RACE reads, TCRdb lists one record per CDR3 protein. This table has a few hundred thousand distinct CDR3 sequences, about a sixth appearing once. Sequencing used PBMCs or a T cell subset sorted from them (not recorded which). The receptor source for this set is a young man who had mild COVID-19 (a few samples of this study predate the infection). Cell type and time point are not known.

The chain employs TRBV20-1 and TRBJ2-5; perhaps TRBD2 as D (6 bases). The CDR3 contains 15 residues. Trimming took off 2 bases at V and 3 bases at J, with 16 bases between the two ends. The germline gives CDR1 DFQATT, CDR2 SNEGSKA (reference sequence). The CDR3 sequence is CSARRAAGREETQYF. CDR3 in DNA: TGCAGTGCTAGAAGAGCTGCGGGGCGGGAAGAGACCCAGTACTTC.

The genes are TRBV7-2 and TRBJ1-2; the D gene is possibly TRBD1 (6 bases). This CDR3 has 16 amino acids. Trimming removed 0 bases from V and 7 bases from J, with 18 bases in between. CDR1 SGHTA and CDR2 FQGNSA come from the germline V gene. The CDR3 sequence: CASSLAAGGPGGGYTF. Here the CDR3 DNA reads TGTGCCAGCAGCTTAGCGGCTGGGGGCCCTGGTGGTGGCTACACCTTC.

This clonotype was observed a handful of times. This rearrangement joins TRBV20-1 to TRBJ1-1; no clear D. This CDR3 has 14 amino acids. Between the trimmed V and J ends, which lost 3 bases and 2 bases, there was a span of 13 bases. Looked up from germline, CDR1 is DFQATT and CDR2 is SNEGSKA (reference sequence). The CDR3 loop reads CSASRTDFNTEAFF. CDR3 DNA: TGCAGTGCTAGCCGTACAGATTTCAACACTGAAGCTTTCTTT.

The rearrangement uses TRBV20-1 and TRBJ2-7; perhaps TRBD2 as D (5 bases). The V end lost 4 bases, the J end lost 4 bases, and 20 bases lay between the germline ends. Germline CDR1 reads DFQATT; CDR2 reads SNEGSKA (reference sequence). This CDR3 has 15 residues. The CDR3 loop is CSATSGELSRYEQYV. DNA of the CDR3: TGCAGTGCTACCTCCGGGGAACTGAGTAGGTACGAGCAGTACGTC.

This sequence joins TRBV5-6 and TRBJ1-2; perhaps TRBD1 as D (6 bases). The CDR3 consists of 14 residues. The V end was cut by 0 bases, the J end by 6 bases, with 12 bases between. Germline CDR1 SGHDT, CDR2 YYEEEE. CDR3 bases: TGTGCCAGCAGCTTGGACAGGGTTTTTGATGGCTACACCTTC. It yields the protein CASSLDRVFDGYTF. Variable domain in full (rest from reference TRBV5-6 and TRBJ1-2): DAGVTQSPTHLIKTRGQQVTLRCSPKSGHDTVSWYQQALGQGPQFIFQYYEEEERQRGNFPDRFSGHQFPNYSSELNVNALLLGDSALYLCASSLDRVFDGYTFGSGTRLTVV.

The chain couples TRBV20-1 to TRBJ2-3, with TRBD2 identical over 11 bases. The V segment lost 4 bases and the J segment 5 bases; nucleotides outside the gene matches: 8. Looked up from germline, CDR1 is DFQATT and CDR2 is SNEGSKA (reference sequence). This CDR3 has 15 residues. In DNA form, the CDR3 reads TGCAGTGCTACTCTAGCGGGGGGCCCTCAAGATACGCAGTATTTT. Translation gives CSATLAGGPQDTQYF.

This clonotype was counted a few times. Here the CDR3 DNA reads TGCGCCAGCAGCCGTGACAGGGTGTGGGAGACCCAGTACTTC. Its translation: CASSRDRVWETQYF. The chain employs TRBV4-3 and TRBJ2-5, with 7 positions matching TRBD1. From germline, CDR1 is LGHNA and CDR2 YSLEER. V lost 4 bases, J lost 5 bases, and 7 bases stayed unmatched. This CDR3 has 14 residues.

The genes are TRBV3-1 and TRBJ2-3; a weak D match, TRBD1 (6 bases). The V gene's germline CDR1 is LGHDT and CDR2 YNNKEL (reference sequence). V was cut by 2 bases and J by 1 base, with 13 bases left in between. This CDR3 is built from 16 residues. The CDR3 region has the DNA TGTGCCAGCAGCCAAAACAGGGATGTGGGCACAGATACGCAGTATTTT. Its protein product is CASSQNRDVGTDTQYF.

This clonotype was picked up many times. The gene calls are TRBV5-1 and TRBJ2-5; a weak D match, TRBD2 (6 bases). The CDR3 totals 15 residues. V was trimmed by 3 bases and J by 2 bases, leaving 14 bases between them. CDR1 SGHRS and CDR2 YFSETQ come from the germline V gene. The CDR3 DNA is TGCGCCAGCAGCTCACTAGCTGGGGAACAAGAGACCCAGTACTTC. Translation: CASSSLAGEQETQYF.

The chain carries TRBV20-1 and TRBJ2-5, with D possibly TRBD2 on 6 matching bases. Germline V gene data show CDR1 as DFQATT and CDR2 as SNEGSKA (reference sequence). The CDR3 sequence is 12 residues long. Between the trimmed V and J ends, which lost 5 bases and 7 bases, there was a span of 14 bases. The CDR3 region is CSAGAGYGTQYF. CDR3 coding DNA: TGCAGTGCTGGGGCGGGGTACGGGACCCAGTACTTC.

The chain has TRBV3-1 and TRBJ1-5; D is perhaps TRBD1 (5 bases). The CDR3 runs to 13 residues. Trimming pared 4 bases from V and 7 bases from J, leaving 11 bases between. Germline V gene sequence: CDR1 LGHDT, CDR2 YNNKEL (reference sequence). The CDR3 DNA follows: TGTGCCAGCAGCCCCCGGGGCGGACAGCCCCAGCATTTT. Protein sequence: CASSPRGGQPQHF.

The chain has TRBV29-1 and TRBJ2-1, with a possible D match to TRBD1 (5 bases). The V and J ends lost 5 bases and 8 bases respectively, with 10 bases between them. The V gene's germline CDR1 is SQVTM and CDR2 ANQGSEA. This CDR3 spans 11 amino acids. For the CDR3, the DNA is TGCAGCGTTCACAGGTCGCATGAGCAGTTCTTC. Amino acids: CSVHRSHEQFF.

This rearrangement joins TRBV4-1 to TRBJ2-5, with D uncertain. Germline assignment: CDR1 MGHRA and CDR2 YSYEKL. V lost 3 bases and J lost 6, with 11 bases in between. The CDR3 spans 13 residues. CDR3 bases: TGCGCCAGCAGCCAGAACCCGGAAAAGACCCAGTACTTC. This gives the protein CASSQNPEKTQYF.

The table lists this clonotype with a few counts. V and J are TRBV15 and TRBJ2-1; 8 nucleotides line up with TRBD1. This CDR3 contains 16 residues. V was clipped by 2 bases and J by 4 bases; unmatched bases: 7. Per the germline V gene, CDR1 is LNHNV and CDR2 is YYDKDF (reference sequence). The CDR3 DNA is TGTGCCACCAGCAGAACAGGGGGACTTGCATACAATGAGCAGTTCTTC. Amino acid sequence: CATSRTGGLAYNEQFF.

This clonotype was detected a few times. V is TRBV28 and J is TRBJ2-3; TRBD2 might be the D (6 bases). CDR1 MDHEN and CDR2 SYDVKM come from the germline V gene. This CDR3 spans 14 amino acids. V lost 7 bases and J lost 0, with 11 bases in between. CDR3 nucleotide sequence: TGTGCCAGCACCCGTCGGGGGAGCACAGATACGCAGTATTTT. It codes for CASTRRGSTDTQYF.

The rearrangement uses TRBV4-1 and TRBJ2-7; D could derive from TRBD1 or TRBD2 (6 bases each). V was shortened by 5 bases and J by 0 bases, with 14 bases between the two germline ends. This CDR3 has 15 amino acids. From germline, CDR1 is MGHRA and CDR2 YSYEKL. CDR3 sequence (DNA): TGCGCCAGCAGCAGGGGGGTCAGGGACTCCTACGAGCAGTACTTC. Amino acid sequence: CASSRGVRDSYEQYF.

The table lists this clonotype with a few counts. This chain uses TRBV19 with TRBJ2-1, with D possibly being TRBD1 or TRBD2 (6 bases each). The V end was cut by 6 bases, the J end by 8 bases, with 17 bases between. Germline CDR1 and CDR2: LNHDA and SQIVND (reference sequence). This CDR3 has 14 residues. CDR3 bases: TGTGCCAGTAGACGGGGGCCCTACCGGGATGAGCAGTTCTTC. Translation: CASRRGPYRDEQFF.

The chain uses TRBV11-2 and TRBJ2-1; D gene unclear. This CDR3 has 18 amino acids. V shed 3 bases and J shed 1 base, with 19 bases lying between them. Germline V gene lookup returns CDR1 SGHAT and CDR2 FQNNGV. The CDR3 sequence is CASSFLPGISQSYNEQFF. As DNA, the CDR3 is TGTGCCAGCAGCTTCCTCCCCGGTATTAGCCAGTCCTACAATGAGCAGTTCTTC.

This rearrangement joins TRBV28 to TRBJ2-4, with D hard to call. Between the trimmed V and J ends, which lost 6 bases and 9 bases, there was a span of 15 bases. CDR3 length: 13 amino acids. CDR1 and CDR2 (germline): MDHEN, SYDVKM. CDR3 DNA sequence: TGTGCCAGCAGAACTTCGAAGATGGGCATTCAGTACTTC. Translating it yields CASRTSKMGIQYF. The whole variable domain, filled in from reference TRBV28 and TRBJ2-4, reads DVKVTQSSRYLVKRTGEKVFLECVQDMDHENMFWYRQDPGLGLRLIYFSYDVKMKEKGDIPEGYSVSREKKERFSLILESASTNQTSMYLCASRTSKMGIQYFGAGTRLSVL.

The chain recombines TRBV5-4 with TRBJ1-2, with D perhaps TRBD1 (5 bases). Trimming removed 1 base at V and 4 bases at J, with 11 bases between. Per the germline V gene, CDR1 is SGHNT and CDR2 is YYREEE (reference sequence). The CDR3 has 14 residues. The CDR3 loop reads CASSLWGGVYGYTF. CDR3 nucleotide sequence: TGTGCCAGCAGCTTGTGGGGCGGTGTCTATGGCTACACCTTC. Using reference TRBV5-4 and TRBJ1-2 for the parts outside the CDR3, the full variable domain is ETGVTQSPTHLIKTRGQQVTLRCSSQSGHNTVSWYQQALGQGPQFIFQYYREEENGRGNFPPRFSGLQFPNYSSELNVNALELDDSALYLCASSLWGGVYGYTFGSGTRLTVV.

In this sample, this clonotype turned up a few times. The CDR3: CSVARSPTGELFF. Written as DNA, the CDR3 is TGCAGCGTTGCTCGGTCCCCCACCGGGGAGCTGTTTTTT. The chain has TRBV29-1 and TRBJ2-2; no clear D. CDR1 and CDR2 (germline): SQVTM, ANQGSEA. Trimming took 4 bases from V and 4 from J, leaving 10 bases between them. This CDR3 is 13 amino acids long.

The sample holds a few counts of this clonotype. The rearrangement links TRBV2 to TRBJ2-7; 11 bases align to TRBD1. Per germline, CDR1 SNHLY and CDR2 FYNNEI. The CDR3 sequence is 14 residues long. V shed 7 bases and J 4 bases; nucleotides not matched to a gene: 6. CDR3 protein: CASTGTGGRYEQYF. CDR3 DNA: TGTGCCAGCACTGGGACAGGGGGAAGGTACGAGCAGTACTTC.

This clonotype was counted between two and nine times. The chain recombines TRBV7-8 with TRBJ2-3; 9 bases map to TRBD1. Losses at the gene ends were 10 bases for V and 6 bases for J; bases not matched to a gene: 5. CDR1 and CDR2 (germline): SGHVS, FQNEAQ. This CDR3 region has 12 residues. The CDR3 sequence is CATGQGQDTQYF. CDR3 DNA: TGTGCCACAGGACAGGGGCAGGATACGCAGTATTTT.

The chain combines TRBV28 with TRBJ2-2; TRBD1 matches 9 bases. Unmatched junction bases numbered 10, after V lost 7 bases and J lost 7 bases. The V gene's germline CDR1 is MDHEN and CDR2 SYDVKM. CDR3 length equals 15 residues. DNA of the CDR3: TGTGCCAGCACCACTTCGGGGACAGGGTTCGGGGAGCTGTTTTTT. Protein sequence: CASTTSGTGFGELFF.

In this sample, this clonotype turned up many times. This chain uses TRBV5-1 with TRBJ2-3; possibly TRBD1 or TRBD2 for D (5 bases each). Trimming cost V 0 bases and J 6 bases, with 11 bases left between them. CDR1 and CDR2 (germline): SGHRS, YFSETQ. The CDR3 runs to 14 residues. The CDR3 spells CASSLGDPSDTQYF. The CDR3, as DNA: TGCGCCAGCAGCTTGGGGGACCCCTCGGATACGCAGTATTTT.

This clonotype was recorded a few times. The V and J genes are TRBV20-1 and TRBJ2-2, with 7 nucleotides matching TRBD1. There are 13 residues in the CDR3. Germline V lookup: CDR1 DFQATT, CDR2 SNEGSKA (reference sequence). J gave up 0 bases and V 6 bases, and 1 base lay outside the gene matches. The CDR3 region has the DNA TGCAGTGCCCAGGGGGCGAACACCGGGGAGCTGTTTTTT. Residues: CSAQGANTGELFF.